This passage covers 30 T cell receptor beta chains from one sample sequenced in a study of T cells in Graves' hyperthyroidism and ophthalmopathy. The TCR beta CDR3 regions underwent amplification using RNA transcripts as the source. HTBI primers were employed in a first-round RT-PCR of the TCR CDR3. TCRdb used MiXCR to reprocess the multiplex PCR reads, holding one entry per CDR3 protein. Here the sample spans 300,000 to 450,000 distinct CDR3 sequences, around 16% being singletons. The sequenced material came from blood. The receptors were sampled from a woman aged 18-29 years with Graves' hyperthyroidism that later progressed to Graves' ophthalmopathy.

This chain uses TRBV12-3 or TRBV12-4 with TRBJ2-5, with 11 bases lining up with TRBD2. With 7 bases clipped from V and 5 bases from J, the junction kept 12 bases outside the gene matches. This CDR3 is built from 16 residues. The CDR3 is CASTLGLAGGRETQYF. In nucleotides, the CDR3 is TGTGCCAGCACCCTCGGGTTAGCGGGGGGGAGGGAGACCCAGTACTTC.

This rearrangement joins TRBV6-6 to TRBJ1-5, with D hard to call. V shed 0 bases and J shed 0 bases, with 15 bases lying between them. The CDR3 totals 18 residues. Germline V gene lookup returns CDR1 MNHNY and CDR2 SVGAGI (reference sequence). The CDR3 DNA reads as TGTGCCAGCAGTTACTCCCAGAGGCTCCGATATAGCAATCAGCCCCAGCATTTT. This sequence encodes CASSYSQRLRYSNQPQHF.

The V and J genes are TRBV20-1 and TRBJ1-5; D is perhaps TRBD1 (6 bases). V was clipped by 0 bases and J by 2 bases, with 11 bases between them. This CDR3 contains 15 residues. Germline V gene data show CDR1 as DFQATT and CDR2 as SNEGSKA (reference sequence). The CDR3 nucleotides are TGCAGTGCTAGAGATGGGTCAGGGGGCAATCAGCCCCAGCATTTT. Protein sequence: CSARDGSGGNQPQHF.

The table lists this clonotype with many counts. V and J are TRBV13 and TRBJ2-5; 12 bases match TRBD2. Germline-derived CDR1 and CDR2 are PRHDT and FYEKMQ (reference sequence). With V trimmed by 4 bases and J by 4 bases, 7 bases remained unmatched. The CDR3 runs 16 residues. CDR3 nucleotide sequence: TGTGCCAGCAGCTCGAGACTAGCGGGAGAGAGAGAGACCCAGTACTTC. As protein: CASSSRLAGERETQYF.

This clonotype has a handful of counts. V is TRBV14 and J is TRBJ2-5; no reliable D call. V gave up 3 bases and J gave up 1 base, with 18 bases separating them. There are 17 residues in the CDR3. Germline V CDR1 and CDR2: SGHDN, FVKESK. In DNA form, the CDR3 reads TGTGCCAGCAGCCAGATCCGTGCTGTTTCACCCCAAGAGACCCAGTACTTC. This sequence encodes CASSQIRAVSPQETQYF. Variable domain in full (rest from reference TRBV14 and TRBJ2-5): EAGVTQFPSHSVIEKGQTVTLRCDPISGHDNLYWYRRVMGKEIKFLLHFVKESKQDESGMPNNRFLAERTGGTYSTLKVQPAELEDSGVYFCASSQIRAVSPQETQYFGPGTRLLVL.

This clonotype was counted ten times or more. V is TRBV5-1 and J is TRBJ2-1; TRBD2 might be the D (5 bases). CDR1 is SGHRS and CDR2 is YFSETQ in the germline V gene. Deletions cut 0 bases from V and 3 bases from J, with 10 bases between. The CDR3 is 15 residues long. The CDR3 DNA follows: TGCGCCAGCAGCTTGGAGGGCGGACTCTACAATGAGCAGTTCTTC. Translation: CASSLEGGLYNEQFF.

This clonotype was observed at least ten times. The V gene is TRBV5-5, the J gene TRBJ2-5, with a weak D call TRBD2 (5 bases). V lost 1 base and J 5 bases, leaving 6 bases between the germline ends. Germline CDR1 and CDR2: SGHKS and YYEKEE (reference sequence). This CDR3 has 12 amino acids. In nucleotides, the CDR3 is TGTGCCAGCAGCTTGAGGGAGGAGACCCAGTACTTC. Translating it yields CASSLREETQYF.

In this sample, this clonotype turned up many times. This rearrangement joins TRBV7-8 to TRBJ2-2; D gene ambiguous. The V and J ends lost 5 bases and 2 bases respectively, with 12 bases between them. Germline V CDR1 and CDR2: SGHVS, FQNEAQ. This CDR3 has 15 amino acids. CDR3 sequence: CASSPDRTNTGELFF. Here the CDR3 DNA reads TGTGCCAGCAGCCCTGACCGAACCAACACCGGGGAGCTGTTTTTT.

This chain connects TRBV6-2 or TRBV6-3 to TRBJ2-6, with TRBD1 matching 8 bases. The CDR3 is 21 amino acids. V trimming: 6 bases; J trimming: 0 bases; junction bases outside the gene matches: 19. Germline CDR1 reads MNHEY; CDR2 reads SVGEGT. CDR3 bases: TGTGCCAGCAGCCGAGGGGGTGCCCACAGGGGGTACCGCTCTGGGGCCAACGTCCTGACTTTC. This translates into CASSRGGAHRGYRSGANVLTF.

This clonotype was seen many times. The chain combines TRBV11-2 with TRBJ1-1; 7 bases are shared with TRBD1. The V gene's germline CDR1 is SGHAT and CDR2 FQNNGV. The CDR3 contains 18 residues. Trimming removed 1 base from V and 4 bases from J; junction bases left unmatched: 15. In DNA, the CDR3 is TGTGCCAGCAGCTTAGTCCTACGAAAGACAGGGAGGCGCACTGAAGCTTTCTTT. Translation gives CASSLVLRKTGRRTEAFF.

This clonotype was picked up many times. This sequence joins TRBV7-9 and TRBJ2-5; the match to TRBD2 covers 11 bases. The CDR3 loop spans 15 amino acids. Germline V CDR1 and CDR2: SEHNR, FQNEAQ (reference sequence). Germline trimming cut 7 bases from V and 3 bases from J; bases unmatched to any gene: 7. The CDR3 region has the DNA TGTGCCAGCACCAAGCCGACTAGCGGGGAAGAGACCCAGTACTTC. It translates to CASTKPTSGEETQYF.

Ten or more counts support this clonotype. The chain carries TRBV5-1 and TRBJ1-6; possible D gene TRBD1, 5 bases. V was pared by 7 bases and J by 10 bases, with 15 bases between. The germline gives CDR1 SGHRS, CDR2 YFSETQ. There are 13 residues in the CDR3. DNA of the CDR3: TGCGCCAGCGCAATAGAGGGGTCCTCACCCCTCCACTTT. Amino acids: CASAIEGSSPLHF.

Concerning this clonotype itself: It may be a read error: a sequence one base away is much more abundant. CDR3 region: CASSPRTGSYQPQHF. The DNA for the CDR3 is TGTGCCAGCAGTCCCAGGACAGGGTCTTATCAGCCCCAGCATTTT. The rearrangement joins TRBV12-3 or TRBV12-4 to TRBJ1-5; 8 bases line up with TRBD1. The CDR3 contains 15 residues. V shed 5 bases, J shed 5 bases, and the junction held 8 bases outside the gene matches.

This clonotype was detected many times. J is TRBJ2-5 and V is TRBV20-1, with 10 bases identical to TRBD2. J lost 4 bases, V lost 1 base, and 6 bases had no gene match. The CDR3 is made up of 15 amino acids. Germline CDR1 reads DFQATT; CDR2 reads SNEGSKA (reference sequence). DNA for the CDR3: TGCAGTGCTAGAGCTAGCGGGAGTTTTGGAGAGACCCAGTACTTC. Translation gives CSARASGSFGETQYF.

This clonotype was seen repeatedly, ten times or more. This rearrangement joins TRBV27 to TRBJ2-1; a possible D gene is TRBD2 (6 bases). CDR1 is MNHEY and CDR2 is SMNVEV in the germline V gene (reference sequence). This CDR3 spans 15 amino acids. Trimming took off 4 bases at V and 6 bases at J, with 16 bases between the two ends. The CDR3 here is CASSSRLDPINEQFF. In nucleotides, the CDR3 is TGTGCCAGCAGTTCCCGACTAGACCCCATCAATGAGCAGTTCTTC.

This chain links TRBV29-1 with TRBJ2-6; no clear D. V lost 6 bases and J 0 bases, leaving 9 bases between the germline ends. This CDR3 region has 14 residues. Germline V gene sequence: CDR1 SQVTM, CDR2 ANQGSEA. CDR3 region: CSVFRSSGANVLTF. CDR3 DNA sequence: TGCAGCGTCTTCAGGTCCTCTGGGGCCAACGTCCTGACTTTC.

This clonotype was observed many times. The V and J genes are TRBV20-1 and TRBJ1-6, with a weak D call TRBD1 (6 bases). Per the germline V gene, CDR1 is DFQATT and CDR2 is SNEGSKA (reference sequence). Trimming cost V 6 bases and J 9 bases, with 18 bases left between them. The CDR3 contains 14 residues. The CDR3 sequence is CSARTTGNPSPLHF. For the CDR3, the DNA is TGCAGTGCCCGAACTACAGGGAACCCTTCACCCCTCCACTTT.

The table lists this clonotype with many counts. The chain links TRBV5-6 to TRBJ2-3; 7 bases are a match to TRBD1. V gave up 0 bases and J gave up 2 bases; unmatched junction bases: 6. Germline-derived CDR1 and CDR2 are SGHDT and YYEEEE. The CDR3 covers 16 residues. The CDR3 DNA sequence: TGTGCCAGCAGCTTGGACAGGGGATGGGACACAGATACGCAGTATTTT. Translation: CASSLDRGWDTDTQYF.

This clonotype was counted ten times or more. The chain employs TRBV20-1 and TRBJ1-5; D is unresolved. Trimming shortened V by 3 bases and J by 0 bases, and 9 bases separated the two germline ends. The CDR3 has 14 amino acids. Germline loops: CDR1 DFQATT, CDR2 SNEGSKA (reference sequence). The CDR3 sequence: CSASRWYSNQPQHF. The CDR3 DNA reads TGCAGTGCTAGTCGATGGTATAGCAATCAGCCCCAGCATTTT.

This clonotype was detected only a few times. With a much larger clone just one base away, this may be a read error. V usage is TRBV20-1 and J usage is TRBJ2-7; 9 bases align to TRBD2. Germline CDR1 is DFQATT and CDR2 is SNEGSKA (reference sequence). CDR3 size: 16 residues. Here the CDR3 reads CSAHAQKREDSCEQYF. In DNA, the CDR3 is TGCAGTGCCCACGCTCAAAAGCGGGAGGACTCCTGCGAGCAGTACTTC.

This clonotype was counted ten times or more. The rearrangement uses TRBV20-1 and TRBJ2-7; no firm D call. Trimming removed 3 bases at V and 2 bases at J, with 11 bases between. In germline, CDR1 is DFQATT, CDR2 SNEGSKA (reference sequence). This CDR3 spans 13 amino acids. The CDR3 loop is CSASYDLTYEQYF. As DNA, the CDR3 is TGCAGTGCTAGTTATGACCTTACCTACGAGCAGTACTTC.

V gene TRBV7-3 combines with J gene TRBJ2-1, with 10 bases lining up with TRBD1. The CDR3 runs 17 residues. CDR1 SGHTA and CDR2 FQGTGA come from the germline V gene. V dropped 9 bases and J dropped 7; count of bases not matched to a gene: 18. DNA for the CDR3: TGTGCCAGTAGTATAGACCTGGGACAGGGGTTGGTGAATGAGCAGTTCTTC. This codes for CASSIDLGQGLVNEQFF.

At least ten counts were recorded for this clonotype. This chain uses TRBV11-2 with TRBJ2-7, with 11 nucleotides matching TRBD2. CDR1 SGHAT and CDR2 FQNNGV come from the germline V gene. The CDR3 totals 15 residues. V lost 0 bases to trimming and J lost 6 bases; unmatched junction nucleotides: 4. The CDR3 bases are TGTGCCAGCAGCTTAGAGCGGCTAGCGGGAGGCGAGCAGTACTTC. It encodes CASSLERLAGGEQYF. Using reference TRBV11-2 and TRBJ2-7 for the parts outside the CDR3, the full variable domain is EAGVAQSPRYKIIEKRQSVAFWCNPISGHATLYWYQQILGQGPKLLIQFQNNGVVDDSQLPKDRFSAERLKGVDSTLKIQPAKLEDSAVYLCASSLERLAGGEQYFGPGTRLTVT.

This clonotype was recorded many times. This chain joins TRBV27 and TRBJ1-2, with D unclear. CDR3 size: 13 residues. V lost 5 bases and J 4 bases, leaving 11 bases between the germline ends. Germline CDR1 and CDR2: MNHEY and SMNVEV (reference sequence). CDR3 residues: CASSAVGSYGYTF. The CDR3 DNA follows: TGTGCCAGCAGTGCCGTGGGCAGCTATGGCTACACCTTC.

This clonotype showed up just a few times. The V and J genes are TRBV27 and TRBJ1-5; no clear D. Germline V gene lookup returns CDR1 MNHEY and CDR2 SMNVEV (reference sequence). V lost 7 bases, J lost 3 bases, and 16 bases lay in between. The CDR3 runs 15 residues. The CDR3 here is CASTPYYRDNQPQHF. The CDR3 DNA is TGTGCCAGCACCCCATATTATAGAGACAATCAGCCCCAGCATTTT.

This clonotype came up a few times. CDR3 nucleotide sequence: TGTGCCACCAGCAGAGACATGTCGGGAAACATTCAGTACTTC. Its protein is CATSRDMSGNIQYF. The chain is built from TRBV15 and TRBJ2-4; D ambiguous. The CDR3 length is 14 residues. The V end lost 0 bases, the J end lost 6 bases, and 9 bases lay between the germline ends. Per germline, CDR1 LNHNV and CDR2 YYDKDF (reference sequence).

The CDR3 sequence is CASSLPGQGTDTQYF. CDR3 sequence (DNA): TGTGCCAGCAGTCTACCGGGACAGGGGACAGATACGCAGTATTTT. The chain uses TRBV28 and TRBJ2-3; TRBD1 matches 10 bases. The germline CDR1 and CDR2 sequences are MDHEN and SYDVKM. V dropped 5 bases and J dropped 3; count of bases not matched to a gene: 5. The CDR3 is made up of 15 amino acids. The whole variable domain, remainder taken from reference TRBV28 and TRBJ2-3, is DVKVTQSSRYLVKRTGEKVFLECVQDMDHENMFWYRQDPGLGLRLIYFSYDVKMKEKGDIPEGYSVSREKKERFSLILESASTNQTSMYLCASSLPGQGTDTQYFGPGTRLTVL.

This clonotype came up many times. CDR3 protein: CATRDTGTVTYEQYF. The CDR3 nucleotides are TGTGCCACCAGAGATACCGGGACAGTTACCTACGAGCAGTACTTC. V usage is TRBV15 and J usage is TRBJ2-7; 7 nucleotides agree with TRBD1. CDR3 length equals 15 residues. The J segment lost 2 bases and the V segment lost 6 bases, leaving 10 bases of the junction unmatched. Germline lookup yields CDR1 LNHNV and CDR2 YYDKDF (reference sequence).

Comment on this clonotype: Just one base apart from a much larger clone, this may be a read error. The missing conserved phenylalanine or tryptophan at the end of this CDR3 makes a read error likely. The chain uses TRBV6-6 and TRBJ2-2; TRBD2 aligns across 7 bases. The V segment lost 2 bases and the J segment 6 bases; nucleotides outside the gene matches: 12. This CDR3 contains 17 residues. The germline V gene encodes CDR1 MNHNY and CDR2 SVGAGI (reference sequence). The CDR3 coding sequence is TGTGCCAGCAGTTACGGCGTAAGCGGGACGGCGGCCGGGGAGCTGTTTCTT. It specifies CASSYGVSGTAAGELFL.

This clonotype was recorded many times. The rearrangement links TRBV3-1 to TRBJ2-7; 7 bases map to TRBD2. Germline V gene lookup returns CDR1 LGHDT and CDR2 YNNKEL (reference sequence). CDR3 size: 15 residues. Losses at the gene ends were 1 base for V and 2 bases for J; bases not matched to a gene: 5. CDR3 amino acids: CASSQVPSGTYEQYF. The DNA for the CDR3 is TGTGCCAGCAGCCAAGTTCCTAGCGGAACCTACGAGCAGTACTTC.